This entry concerns a single T cell receptor beta chain. No antigen is known for it. This entry is derived from a study of cytomegalovirus exposure and HLA in healthy donors. General study findings and limits: The authors enumerated 150 to 200 TCR beta chains as linked to cytomegalovirus. Immune exposure data for these donors was limited to CMV serostatus. Among CMV-associated TCR beta chains, most appeared HLA-restricted in a later analysis. Later work showed greater clonal expansion in HLA-associated TCR beta chains than in equally common others.

The PCR employed 60 Vbeta primers together with 13 Jbeta primers. Profiling relied on immunoSEQ multiplex PCR, and the TCRdb table lists in-frame clones only, not all of them. The sample carries about 200,000 clones, about three quarters recorded once. This clonotype was sampled from a male donor in good health and CMV-seronegative. The sequenced sample was PBMCs.

CDR3 sequence: CATQGALNQPQHF. As DNA, the CDR3 is TGTGCCACCCAGGGGGCCCTCAATCAGCCCCAGCATTTT. V gene TRBV7-2 combines with J gene TRBJ1-5; 8 nucleotides agree with TRBD1. J gave up 3 bases and V 10 bases, and 5 bases lay outside the gene matches. CDR3 length: 13 residues. CDR1 is SGHTA, CDR2 FQGNSA, per germline.